This T cell receptor beta chain appears in the sequencing data of a study of T cell responses to AZD1222 COVID-19 vaccine. Study-level findings and limits: Distributed over spike, vaccine-associated CD4 TCRs predominated at 160-218 and 743-854. Increases in Spike-specific TCR breadth and depth were seen after two AZD1222 doses. Clonal diversity may have been underestimated, and the donors were mostly white British, with more females than males. Reportedly, nearly half of unique spike TCRs recognized epitopes outside B.1.351/B.1.1.7 mutations.

Germline V lookup: CDR1 LGHNT, CDR2 FRNRAP. Trimming shortened V by 3 bases and J by 0 bases, and 6 bases separated the two germline ends. CDR3 length: 14 amino acids. Clones were sequenced by immunoSEQ multiplex PCR, and TCRdb holds only the in-frame ones, with some missing. This table holds more than 110,000 clones, roughly 90% found once. Worth noting for this clone: Its antigen remains unknown.

The V gene is TRBV12-5, the J gene TRBJ1-3, with unresolved D. The TCR sequence derives from an adult who received the AZD1222 COVID-19 vaccine. The input for sequencing was peripheral blood, taken 28 days after the second AZD1222 dose. The CDR3 sequence: CASGLSASGNTIYF. The CDR3 DNA sequence: TGTGCTAGTGGTTTATCTGCCTCTGGAAACACCATATATTTT.